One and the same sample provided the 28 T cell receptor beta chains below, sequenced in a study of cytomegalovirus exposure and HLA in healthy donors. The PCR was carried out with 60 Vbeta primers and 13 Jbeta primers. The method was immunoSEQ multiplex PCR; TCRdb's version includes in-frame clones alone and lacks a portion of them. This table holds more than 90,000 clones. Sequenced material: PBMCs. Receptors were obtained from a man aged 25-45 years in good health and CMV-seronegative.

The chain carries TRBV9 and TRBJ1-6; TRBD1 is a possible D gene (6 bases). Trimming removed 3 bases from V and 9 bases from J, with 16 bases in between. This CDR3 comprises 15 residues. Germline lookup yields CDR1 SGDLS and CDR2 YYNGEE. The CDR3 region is CASSDRAGRSSPLHF. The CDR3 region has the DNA TGTGCCAGCAGCGACAGGGCCGGGCGAAGTTCACCCCTCCACTTT.

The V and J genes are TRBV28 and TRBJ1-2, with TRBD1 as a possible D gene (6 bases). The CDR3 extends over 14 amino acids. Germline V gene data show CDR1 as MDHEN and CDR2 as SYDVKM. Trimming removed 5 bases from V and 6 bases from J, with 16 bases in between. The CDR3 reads CASSLTGWIDGYTF. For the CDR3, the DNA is TGTGCCAGCAGTCTTACAGGGTGGATTGATGGCTACACCTTC.

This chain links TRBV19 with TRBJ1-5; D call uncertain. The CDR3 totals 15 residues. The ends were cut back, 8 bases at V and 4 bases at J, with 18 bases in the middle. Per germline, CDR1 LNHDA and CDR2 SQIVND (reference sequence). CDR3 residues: CASRFQALQNQPQHF. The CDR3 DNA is TGTGCCAGTCGCTTCCAGGCTCTACAGAATCAGCCCCAGCATTTT.

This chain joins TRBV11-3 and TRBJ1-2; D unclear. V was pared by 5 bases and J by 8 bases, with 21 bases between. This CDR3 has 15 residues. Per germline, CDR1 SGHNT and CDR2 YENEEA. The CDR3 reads CASSPGRGREGGYTF. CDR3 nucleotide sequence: TGTGCCAGCAGCCCAGGACGAGGGCGGGAAGGAGGCTACACCTTC.

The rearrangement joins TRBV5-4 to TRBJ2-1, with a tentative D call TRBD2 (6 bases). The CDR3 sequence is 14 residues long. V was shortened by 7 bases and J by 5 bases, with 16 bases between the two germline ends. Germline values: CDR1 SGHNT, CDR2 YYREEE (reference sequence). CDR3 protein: CASRGTSRNNEQFF. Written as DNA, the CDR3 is TGTGCCAGCCGCGGGACCTCTCGCAACAATGAGCAGTTCTTC.

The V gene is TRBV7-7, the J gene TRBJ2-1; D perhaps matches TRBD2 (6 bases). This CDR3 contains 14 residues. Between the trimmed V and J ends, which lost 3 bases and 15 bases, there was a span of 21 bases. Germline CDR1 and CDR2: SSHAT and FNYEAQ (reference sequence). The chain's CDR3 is CASSLGGRGTKLFF. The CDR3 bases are TGTGCCAGCAGCTTGGGGGGAAGAGGGACCAAACTGTTCTTC.

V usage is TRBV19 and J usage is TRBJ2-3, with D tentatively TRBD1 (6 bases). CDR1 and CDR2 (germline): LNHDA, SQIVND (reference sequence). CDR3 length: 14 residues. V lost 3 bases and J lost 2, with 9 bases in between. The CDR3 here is CASSIWGPTDTQYF. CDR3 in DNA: TGTGCCAGTAGTATCTGGGGGCCCACAGATACGCAGTATTTT.

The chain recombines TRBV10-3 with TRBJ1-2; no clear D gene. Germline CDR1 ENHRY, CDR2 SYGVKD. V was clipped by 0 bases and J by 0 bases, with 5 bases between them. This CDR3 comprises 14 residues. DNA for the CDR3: TGTGCCATCAGTGAGTCGTCCGCTAACTATGGCTACACCTTC. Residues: CAISESSANYGYTF.

CDR3 amino acids: CASSKPGHQGAYEQYF. CDR3 DNA: TGTGCCAGTAGTAAACCGGGACATCAAGGGGCCTACGAGCAGTACTTC. The J gene is TRBJ2-7, the V gene TRBV19; TRBD1 is a possible D gene (6 bases). Germline lookup yields CDR1 LNHDA and CDR2 SQIVND (reference sequence). The germline V and J ends were trimmed by 4 bases and 2 bases, with 18 bases remaining between them. CDR3 length: 16 amino acids.

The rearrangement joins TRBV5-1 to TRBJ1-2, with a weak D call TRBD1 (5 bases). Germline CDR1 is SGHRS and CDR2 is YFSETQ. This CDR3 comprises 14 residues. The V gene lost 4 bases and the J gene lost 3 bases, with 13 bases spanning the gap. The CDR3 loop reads CASSRLGVDYGYTF. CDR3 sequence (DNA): TGCGCCAGCAGCCGCCTAGGGGTGGACTATGGCTACACCTTC.

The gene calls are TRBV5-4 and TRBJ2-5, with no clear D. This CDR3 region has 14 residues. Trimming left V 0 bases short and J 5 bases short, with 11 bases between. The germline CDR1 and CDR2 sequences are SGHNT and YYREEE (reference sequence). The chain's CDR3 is CASSLAGVPETQYF. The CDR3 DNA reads TGTGCCAGCAGCTTGGCCGGAGTTCCTGAGACCCAGTACTTC.

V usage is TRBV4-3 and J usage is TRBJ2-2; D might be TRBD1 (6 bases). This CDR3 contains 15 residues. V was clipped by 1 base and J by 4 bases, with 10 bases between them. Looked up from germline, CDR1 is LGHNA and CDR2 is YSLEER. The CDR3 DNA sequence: TGCGCCAGCAGCCAAGCTCAGGGGACCACCGGGGAGCTGTTTTTT. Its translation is CASSQAQGTTGELFF.

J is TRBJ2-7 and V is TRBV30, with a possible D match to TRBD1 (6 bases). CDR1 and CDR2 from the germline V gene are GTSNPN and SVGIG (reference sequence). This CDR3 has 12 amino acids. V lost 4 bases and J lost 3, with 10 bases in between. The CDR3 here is CAWTGQDYEQYF. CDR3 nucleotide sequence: TGTGCCTGGACGGGACAAGACTACGAGCAGTACTTC. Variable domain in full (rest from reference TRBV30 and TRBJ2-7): SQTIHQWPATLVQPVGSPLSLECTVEGTSNPNLYWYRQAAGRGLQLLFYSVGIGQISSEVPQNLSASRPQDRQFILSSKKLLLSDSGFYLCAWTGQDYEQYFGPGTRLTVT.

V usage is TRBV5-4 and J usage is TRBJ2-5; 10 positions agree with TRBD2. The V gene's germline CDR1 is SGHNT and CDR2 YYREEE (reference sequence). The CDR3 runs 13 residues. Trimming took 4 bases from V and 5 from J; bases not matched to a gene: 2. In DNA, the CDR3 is TGTGCCAGCAGCATGGGACTAGCGGAGACCCAGTACTTC. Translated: CASSMGLAETQYF.

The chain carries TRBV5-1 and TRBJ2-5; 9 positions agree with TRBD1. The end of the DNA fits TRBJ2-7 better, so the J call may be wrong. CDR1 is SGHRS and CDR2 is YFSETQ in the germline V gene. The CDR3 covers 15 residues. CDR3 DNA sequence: TGCGCCAGCAGCGTACCGGGACAGGGATTTTACGAGCAGTACTTC. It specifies CASSVPGQGFYEQYF.

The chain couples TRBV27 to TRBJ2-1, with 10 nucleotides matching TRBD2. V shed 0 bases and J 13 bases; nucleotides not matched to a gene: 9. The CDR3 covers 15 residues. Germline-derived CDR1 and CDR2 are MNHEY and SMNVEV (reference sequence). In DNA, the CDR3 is TGTGCCAGCAGTTTATCGAGGCGGCTAGCGGGGGTACAGTTCTTC. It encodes CASSLSRRLAGVQFF.

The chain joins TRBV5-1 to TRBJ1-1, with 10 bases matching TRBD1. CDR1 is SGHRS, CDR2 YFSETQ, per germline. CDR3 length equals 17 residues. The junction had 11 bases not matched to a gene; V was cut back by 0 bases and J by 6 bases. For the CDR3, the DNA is TGCGCCAGCAGCTTGGAGATTCAGGGACAGGGGAGCTCTGAAGCTTTCTTT. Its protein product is CASSLEIQGQGSSEAFF.

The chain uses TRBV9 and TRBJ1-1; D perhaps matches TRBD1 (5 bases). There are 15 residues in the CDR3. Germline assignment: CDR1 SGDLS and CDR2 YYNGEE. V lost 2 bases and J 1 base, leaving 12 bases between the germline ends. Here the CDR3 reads CASSVSQGGNTEAFF. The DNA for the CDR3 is TGTGCCAGCAGCGTGTCCCAGGGAGGGAACACTGAAGCTTTCTTT.

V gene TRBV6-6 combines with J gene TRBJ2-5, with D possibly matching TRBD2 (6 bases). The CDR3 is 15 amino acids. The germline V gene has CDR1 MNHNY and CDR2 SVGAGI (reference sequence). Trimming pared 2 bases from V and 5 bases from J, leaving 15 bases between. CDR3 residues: CASSYHTGGTETQYF. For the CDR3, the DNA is TGTGCCAGCAGTTACCATACAGGCGGGACGGAGACCCAGTACTTC.

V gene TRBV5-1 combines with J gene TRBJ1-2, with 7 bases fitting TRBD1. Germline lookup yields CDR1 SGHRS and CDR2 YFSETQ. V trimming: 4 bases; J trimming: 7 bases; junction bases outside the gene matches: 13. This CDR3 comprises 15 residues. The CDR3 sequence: CASSAEGTDHSGYTF. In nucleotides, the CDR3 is TGCGCCAGCAGCGCAGAGGGGACAGACCACTCTGGCTACACCTTC.

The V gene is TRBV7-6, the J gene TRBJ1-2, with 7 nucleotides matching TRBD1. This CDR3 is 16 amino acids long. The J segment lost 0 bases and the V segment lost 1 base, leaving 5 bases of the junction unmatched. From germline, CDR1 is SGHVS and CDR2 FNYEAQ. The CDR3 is CASSLDGTVANYGYTF. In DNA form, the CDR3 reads TGTGCCAGCAGCTTAGACGGGACAGTAGCTAACTATGGCTACACCTTC.

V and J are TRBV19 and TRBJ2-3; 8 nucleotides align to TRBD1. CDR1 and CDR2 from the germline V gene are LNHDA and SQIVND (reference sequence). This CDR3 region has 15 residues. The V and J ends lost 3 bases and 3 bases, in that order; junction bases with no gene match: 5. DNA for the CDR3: TGTGCCAGTAGTATTGGACAGGGACGGACAGATACGCAGTATTTT. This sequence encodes CASSIGQGRTDTQYF.

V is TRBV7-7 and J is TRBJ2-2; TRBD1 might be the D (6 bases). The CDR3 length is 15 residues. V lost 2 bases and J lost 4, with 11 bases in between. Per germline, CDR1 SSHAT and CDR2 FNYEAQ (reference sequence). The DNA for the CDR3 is TGTGCCAGCAGCTTATCAGCCAGGGGCACCGGGGAGCTGTTTTTT. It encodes CASSLSARGTGELFF.

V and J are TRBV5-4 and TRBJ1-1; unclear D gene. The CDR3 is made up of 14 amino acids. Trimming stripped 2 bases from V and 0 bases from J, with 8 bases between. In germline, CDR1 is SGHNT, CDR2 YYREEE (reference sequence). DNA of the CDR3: TGTGCCAGCAGCTTTGGCACCCTGAACACTGAAGCTTTCTTT. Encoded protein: CASSFGTLNTEAFF.

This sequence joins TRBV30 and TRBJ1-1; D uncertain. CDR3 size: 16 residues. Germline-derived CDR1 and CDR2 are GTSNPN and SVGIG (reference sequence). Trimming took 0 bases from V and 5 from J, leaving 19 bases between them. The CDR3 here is CAWSVPRPNGVTEAFF. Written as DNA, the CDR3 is TGTGCCTGGAGTGTCCCCAGACCGAACGGAGTGACTGAAGCTTTCTTT.

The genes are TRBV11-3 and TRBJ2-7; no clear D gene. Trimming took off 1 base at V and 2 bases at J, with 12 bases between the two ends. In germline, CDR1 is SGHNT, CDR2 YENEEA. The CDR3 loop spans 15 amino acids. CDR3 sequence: CASSLAPNGPYEQYF. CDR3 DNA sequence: TGTGCCAGCAGCTTAGCTCCCAACGGTCCCTACGAGCAGTACTTC.

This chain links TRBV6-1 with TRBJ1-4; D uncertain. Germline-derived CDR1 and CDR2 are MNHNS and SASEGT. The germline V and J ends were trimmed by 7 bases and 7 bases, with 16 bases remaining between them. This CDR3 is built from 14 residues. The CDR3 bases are TGTGCCAGCACCCGACACTATCGGGGTGAAAAACTGTTTTTT. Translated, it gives CASTRHYRGEKLFF.

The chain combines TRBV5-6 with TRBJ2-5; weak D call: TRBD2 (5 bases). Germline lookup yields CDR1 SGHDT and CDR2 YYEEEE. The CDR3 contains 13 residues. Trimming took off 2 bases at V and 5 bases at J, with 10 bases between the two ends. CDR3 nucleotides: TGTGCCAGCAGCTTCGGAGGTGGGGAGACCCAGTACTTC. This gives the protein CASSFGGGETQYF.